These 18 T cell receptor beta chains share one sample of origin, sequenced in a study of early T cells in non-severe SARS-CoV-2 infection. Using its own MiXCR run on the 5' RACE reads, TCRdb lists one record per CDR3 protein. This sample carries 26,000 or so distinct CDR3 sequences, 5.5% of them seen once, and the ten largest clones take 2% to 3%. Sequencing was performed on whole blood. Every receptor here comes from an adult who was a healthcare worker with PCR-confirmed SARS-CoV-2 infection or an uninfected control (not recorded which).

This clonotype counts as medium-sized (0.01 to 0.1%). The chain combines TRBV7-6 with TRBJ1-4; no reliable D call. The CDR3 is 17 amino acids. V lost 3 bases to trimming and J lost 0 bases, with 14 bases between them. Germline V lookup: CDR1 SGHVS, CDR2 FNYEAQ. The CDR3 reads CASSLVGRTTTNEKLFF. In DNA, the CDR3 is TGTGCCAGCAGCTTGGTTGGCAGGACGACAACTAATGAAAAACTGTTTTTT.

The V and J genes are TRBV29-1 and TRBJ1-1; perhaps TRBD1 as D (5 bases). Trimming pared 4 bases from V and 3 bases from J, leaving 9 bases between. The length of the CDR3 is 12 residues. The germline gives CDR1 SQVTM, CDR2 ANQGSEA. In DNA, the CDR3 is TGCAGCGTTGTCAGGGCGGACACTGAAGCTTTCTTT. This encodes CSVVRADTEAFF.

This clonotype was seen many times. The chain links TRBV11-2 to TRBJ2-1; 7 positions agree with TRBD1. From germline, CDR1 is SGHAT and CDR2 FQNNGV. This CDR3 is 15 amino acids long. V lost 0 bases to trimming and J lost 7 bases; unmatched junction nucleotides: 6. Here the CDR3 DNA reads TGTGCCAGCAGCTTAGAGGGCAGGGGGAAAAATGAGCAGTTCTTC. Translated: CASSLEGRGKNEQFF. Full variable domain (rest looked up from reference TRBV11-2 and TRBJ2-1): EAGVAQSPRYKIIEKRQSVAFWCNPISGHATLYWYQQILGQGPKLLIQFQNNGVVDDSQLPKDRFSAERLKGVDSTLKIQPAKLEDSAVYLCASSLEGRGKNEQFFGPGTRLTVL.

In regard to this clonotype: It may be a read error: a sequence one base away is much more abundant. The CDR3 loop reads CASSQSGEQYF. The CDR3 nucleotides read TGTGCCAGCAGCCAAAGCGGGGAACAGTATTTT. The chain couples TRBV27 to TRBJ2-3, with 7 bases that match TRBD2. Germline values: CDR1 MNHEY, CDR2 SMNVEV (reference sequence). The trim removed 6 bases at V and 12 bases at J, leaving 6 bases unmatched. The CDR3 runs 11 residues.

This clonotype was observed at least ten times. CDR3 amino acids: CASSIEETGANVLTF. The CDR3 DNA follows: TGTGCCAGTAGTATAGAGGAGACTGGGGCCAACGTCCTGACTTTC. V usage is TRBV19 and J usage is TRBJ2-6; no reliable D call. Trimming shortened V by 0 bases and J by 2 bases, and 5 bases separated the two germline ends. Germline values: CDR1 LNHDA, CDR2 SQIVND (reference sequence). The CDR3 runs to 15 residues.

CDR3 sequence reads: CASSLAGTGELFF. The CDR3 DNA reads TGCGCCAGCAGCTTGGCCGGGACGGGGGAGCTGTTTTTT. The rearrangement uses TRBV5-1 and TRBJ2-2, with D possibly being TRBD1 or TRBD2 (5 bases each). CDR1 SGHRS and CDR2 YFSETQ come from the germline V gene. This CDR3 has 13 residues. Trimming took off 0 bases at V and 8 bases at J, with 8 bases between the two ends.

This clonotype has a count of ten or more. The chain recombines TRBV28 with TRBJ2-2, with D possibly being TRBD1 (6 bases). This CDR3 contains 15 residues. V lost 4 bases and J lost 5, with 14 bases in between. CDR1 is MDHEN and CDR2 is SYDVKM in the germline V gene. CDR3 region: CASSSRGFRTGELFF. The CDR3 nucleotides read TGTGCCAGCAGTTCCAGGGGTTTTCGGACCGGGGAGCTGTTTTTT.

There are many counts of this clonotype. The CDR3 coding sequence is TGTGCCAGCAGCTTCGGGATGAGGGCGGGTAGCCAGTACTTC. It codes for CASSFGMRAGSQYF. The chain employs TRBV7-2 and TRBJ2-5; perhaps TRBD2 as D (5 bases). V lost 3 bases, J lost 10 bases, and 18 bases lay in between. CDR1 and CDR2 (germline): SGHTA, FQGNSA. The CDR3 has 14 residues. The whole variable domain, filled in from reference TRBV7-2 and TRBJ2-5, reads GAGVSQSPSNKVTEKGKDVELRCDPISGHTALYWYRQSLGQGLEFLIYFQGNSAPDKSGLPSDRFSAERTGGSVSTLTIQRTQQEDSAVYLCASSFGMRAGSQYFGPGTRLLVL.

This clonotype came up many times. The chain employs TRBV19 and TRBJ2-3; D is perhaps TRBD1 (5 bases). This CDR3 is built from 14 residues. In germline, CDR1 is LNHDA, CDR2 SQIVND (reference sequence). Trimming pared 6 bases from V and 1 base from J, leaving 11 bases between. The CDR3 DNA reads as TGTGCCAGTAGCACGGACAAGGGCACAGATACGCAGTATTTT. This encodes CASSTDKGTDTQYF. Based on the CDR3 plus reference TRBV19 and TRBJ2-3, the full variable domain is DGGITQSPKYLFRKEGQNVTLSCEQNLNHDAMYWYRQDPGQGLRLIYYSQIVNDFQKGDIAEGYSVSREKKESFPLTVTSAQKNPTAFYLCASSTDKGTDTQYFGPGTRLTVL.

This clonotype showed up many times. The rearrangement links TRBV7-8 to TRBJ2-1, with 7 positions matching TRBD1. The CDR3 has 16 amino acids. Germline CDR1 and CDR2: SGHVS and FQNEAQ. V gave up 4 bases and J gave up 7 bases; unmatched junction bases: 13. The CDR3 nucleotides are TGTGCCAGCAGCTCGCACGACAGGGCCTTAGTAAATGAGCAGTTCTTC. It yields the protein CASSSHDRALVNEQFF.

This clonotype was found a few times. The V and J genes are TRBV2 and TRBJ1-5; D is perhaps TRBD1 (5 bases). This CDR3 spans 14 amino acids. The germline V gene has CDR1 SNHLY and CDR2 FYNNEI. V shed 3 bases and J shed 4 bases, with 10 bases lying between them. The CDR3 DNA follows: TGTGCCAGCAGTGAGGCAGGGCCAAATCAGCCCCAGCATTTT. Its protein is CASSEAGPNQPQHF.

The gene calls are TRBV7-3 and TRBJ2-5; tentatively, D is TRBD2 (5 bases). This CDR3 is built from 15 residues. Deletions cut 4 bases from V and 1 base from J, with 13 bases between. The germline V gene encodes CDR1 SGHTA and CDR2 FQGTGA. In DNA, the CDR3 is TGTGCCAGCAGCTCTCGGATCGCGGGCCAAGAGACCCAGTACTTC. It translates to CASSSRIAGQETQYF.

This clonotype has at least ten counts. The J gene is TRBJ1-2, the V gene TRBV6-2 or TRBV6-3, with D hard to call. The CDR3 covers 13 residues. V was shortened by 4 bases and J by 5 bases, with 11 bases between the two germline ends. Germline CDR1 is MNHEY and CDR2 is SVGEGT. This CDR3 reads CASSLVTEYGYTF. CDR3 bases: TGTGCCAGCAGTTTGGTGACGGAATATGGCTACACCTTC.

This clonotype was detected ten times or more. The V gene is TRBV12-2, the J gene TRBJ2-5; the D call in the table, TRBD1, was not verified against the DNA. TRBV12-2 is reported as a pseudogene. The length of the CDR3 is 16 residues. CDR3: CASRDPRQGYRETQYF. The CDR3 nucleotides read TGTGCAAGTCGCGACCCCCGACAGGGGTATAGAGAGACCCAGTACTTC.

This clonotype was seen only a few times. CDR3 protein: CASTTTGADTGELFF. In DNA form, the CDR3 reads TGTGCCAGCACCACGACAGGGGCCGACACCGGGGAGCTGTTTTTT. The rearrangement uses TRBV2 and TRBJ2-2; 8 nucleotides match TRBD1. Germline V gene sequence: CDR1 SNHLY, CDR2 FYNNEI. There are 15 residues in the CDR3. V lost 7 bases to trimming and J lost 3 bases; unmatched junction nucleotides: 7.

This clonotype was recorded many times. The chain employs TRBV11-2 and TRBJ2-1, with D perhaps TRBD2 (5 bases). CDR1 is SGHAT, CDR2 FQNNGV, per germline. Trimming left V 2 bases short and J 2 bases short, with 19 bases between. The CDR3 extends over 18 amino acids. CDR3 in DNA: TGTGCCAGCAGCTTATTACTACGGGGAGCCTATACCTACAATGAGCAGTTCTTC. It yields the protein CASSLLLRGAYTYNEQFF.

The genes are TRBV6-5 and TRBJ2-7; D unresolved. V shed 4 bases and J shed 13 bases, with 20 bases lying between them. CDR1 and CDR2 from the germline V gene are MNHEY and SVGAGI. CDR3 size: 13 residues. The CDR3 is CASSSTPDGPFYF. The CDR3 bases are TGTGCCAGCAGTTCCACACCCGACGGACCCTTCTACTTC.

This sequence joins TRBV6-6 and TRBJ2-5; the match to TRBD1 covers 8 bases. The V gene's germline CDR1 is MNHNY and CDR2 SVGAGI (reference sequence). The CDR3 loop spans 18 amino acids. Unmatched junction bases numbered 16, after V lost 3 bases and J lost 4 bases. CDR3 region: CASSYAAGGPSYGETQYF. In nucleotides, the CDR3 is TGTGCCAGCAGTTATGCTGCAGGGGGCCCAAGTTATGGAGAGACCCAGTACTTC.